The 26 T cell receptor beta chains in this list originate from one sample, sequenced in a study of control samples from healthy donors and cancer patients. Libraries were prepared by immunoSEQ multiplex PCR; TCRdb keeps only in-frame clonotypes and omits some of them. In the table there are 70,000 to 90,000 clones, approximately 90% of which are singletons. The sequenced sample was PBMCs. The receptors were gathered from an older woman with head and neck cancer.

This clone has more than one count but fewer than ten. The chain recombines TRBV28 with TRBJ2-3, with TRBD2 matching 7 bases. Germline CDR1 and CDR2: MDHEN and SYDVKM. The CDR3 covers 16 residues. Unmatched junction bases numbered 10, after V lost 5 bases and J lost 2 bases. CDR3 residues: CASSETSPVHTDTQYF. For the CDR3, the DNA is TGTGCCAGCAGTGAGACTAGCCCGGTTCACACAGATACGCAGTATTTT.

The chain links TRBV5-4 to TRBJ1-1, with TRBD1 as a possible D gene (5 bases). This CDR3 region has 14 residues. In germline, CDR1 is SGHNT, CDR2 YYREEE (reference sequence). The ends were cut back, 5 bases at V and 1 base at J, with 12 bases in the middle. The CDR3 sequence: CASSTGPWNTEAFF. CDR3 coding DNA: TGTGCCAGCAGTACAGGACCGTGGAACACTGAAGCTTTCTTT.

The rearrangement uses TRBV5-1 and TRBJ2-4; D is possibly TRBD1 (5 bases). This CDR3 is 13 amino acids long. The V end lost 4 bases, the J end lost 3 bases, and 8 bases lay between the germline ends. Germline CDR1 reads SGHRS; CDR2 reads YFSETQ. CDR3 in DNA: TGCGCCAGCAGCGTCGACAGCAAAAACATTCAGTACTTC. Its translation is CASSVDSKNIQYF.

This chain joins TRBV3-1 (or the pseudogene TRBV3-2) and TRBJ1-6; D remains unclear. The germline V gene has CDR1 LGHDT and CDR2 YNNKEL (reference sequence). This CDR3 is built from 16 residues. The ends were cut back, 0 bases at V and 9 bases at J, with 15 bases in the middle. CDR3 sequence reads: CASSQEPGPIGSPLHF. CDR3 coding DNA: TGTGCCAGCAGCCAAGAACCCGGACCAATTGGTTCACCCCTCCACTTT.

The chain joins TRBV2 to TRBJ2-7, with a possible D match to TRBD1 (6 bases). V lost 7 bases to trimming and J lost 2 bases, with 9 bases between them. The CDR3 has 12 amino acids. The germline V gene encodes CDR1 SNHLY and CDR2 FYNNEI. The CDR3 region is CASKNRAYEQYF. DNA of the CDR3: TGTGCCAGCAAGAACAGGGCCTACGAGCAGTACTTC.

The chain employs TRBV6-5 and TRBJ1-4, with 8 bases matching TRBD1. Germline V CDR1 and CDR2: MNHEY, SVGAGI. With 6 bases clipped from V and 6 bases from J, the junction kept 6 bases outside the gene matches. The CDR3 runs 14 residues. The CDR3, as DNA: TGTGCCAGCAGAAGAGACAGGGGCCATGAAAAACTGTTTTTT. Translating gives CASRRDRGHEKLFF.

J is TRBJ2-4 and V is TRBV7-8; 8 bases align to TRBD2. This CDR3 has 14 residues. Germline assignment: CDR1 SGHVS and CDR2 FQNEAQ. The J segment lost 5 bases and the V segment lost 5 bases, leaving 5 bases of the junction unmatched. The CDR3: CASSPGGGENIQYF. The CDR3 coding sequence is TGTGCCAGCAGCCCCGGGGGGGGTGAAAACATTCAGTACTTC.

The CDR3 loop reads CASSRLQGGYEQYF. The CDR3, as DNA: TGTGCCAGCAGCCGACTGCAGGGAGGATACGAGCAGTACTTC. V usage is TRBV13 and J usage is TRBJ2-7; TRBD2 might be the D (6 bases). The CDR3 runs 14 residues. Germline lookup yields CDR1 PRHDT and CDR2 FYEKMQ (reference sequence). Trimming stripped 5 bases from V and 4 bases from J, with 15 bases between.

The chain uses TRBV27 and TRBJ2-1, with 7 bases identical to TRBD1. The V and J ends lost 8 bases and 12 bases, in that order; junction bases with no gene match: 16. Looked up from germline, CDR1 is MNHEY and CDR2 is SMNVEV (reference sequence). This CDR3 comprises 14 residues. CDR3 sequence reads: CASGYGQQGMGQFF. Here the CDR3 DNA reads TGTGCCAGCGGATACGGCCAACAGGGGATGGGGCAGTTCTTC.

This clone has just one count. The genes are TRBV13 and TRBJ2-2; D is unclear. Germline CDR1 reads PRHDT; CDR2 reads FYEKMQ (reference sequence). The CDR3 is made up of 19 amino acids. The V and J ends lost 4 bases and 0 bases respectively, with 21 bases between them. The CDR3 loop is CASSSLVRDPAPNTGELFF. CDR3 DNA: TGTGCCAGCAGCTCCCTTGTAAGAGACCCAGCACCGAACACCGGGGAGCTGTTTTTT.

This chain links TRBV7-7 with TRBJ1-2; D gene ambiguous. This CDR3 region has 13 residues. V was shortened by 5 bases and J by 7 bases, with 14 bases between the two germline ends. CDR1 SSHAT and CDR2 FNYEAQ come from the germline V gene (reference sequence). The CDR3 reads CASSRGAGAGYTF. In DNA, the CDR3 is TGTGCCAGCAGCCGAGGCGCGGGTGCTGGCTACACCTTC.

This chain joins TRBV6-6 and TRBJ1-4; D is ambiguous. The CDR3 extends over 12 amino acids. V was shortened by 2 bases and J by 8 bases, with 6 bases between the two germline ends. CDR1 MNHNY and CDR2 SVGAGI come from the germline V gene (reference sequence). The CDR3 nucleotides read TGTGCCAGCAGTTACGAGGGAGAAAAACTGTTTTTT. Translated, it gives CASSYEGEKLFF.

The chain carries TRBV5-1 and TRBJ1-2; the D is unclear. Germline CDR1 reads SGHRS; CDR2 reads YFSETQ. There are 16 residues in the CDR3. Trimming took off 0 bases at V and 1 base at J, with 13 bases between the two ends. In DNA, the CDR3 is TGCGCCAGCAGCTTGGGATATGGGGAGCGTAACTATGGCTACACCTTC. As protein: CASSLGYGERNYGYTF.

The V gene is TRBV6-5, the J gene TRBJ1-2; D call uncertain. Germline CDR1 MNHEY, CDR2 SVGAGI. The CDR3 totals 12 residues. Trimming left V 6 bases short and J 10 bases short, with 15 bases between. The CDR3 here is CASSRRPAIYTF. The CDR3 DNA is TGTGCCAGCAGCCGCAGGCCAGCAATCTACACCTTC.

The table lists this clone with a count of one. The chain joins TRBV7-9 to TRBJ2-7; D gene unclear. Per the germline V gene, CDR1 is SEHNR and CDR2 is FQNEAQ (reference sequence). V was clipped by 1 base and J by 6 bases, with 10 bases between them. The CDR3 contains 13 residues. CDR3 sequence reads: CASSLVAFVEQYF. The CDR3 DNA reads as TGTGCCAGCAGCTTAGTGGCTTTTGTCGAGCAGTACTTC.

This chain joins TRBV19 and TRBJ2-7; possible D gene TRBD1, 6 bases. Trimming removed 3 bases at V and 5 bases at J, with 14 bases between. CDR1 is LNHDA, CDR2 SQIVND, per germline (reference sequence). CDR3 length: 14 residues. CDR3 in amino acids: CASSIRDKPDEQYF. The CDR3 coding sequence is TGTGCCAGTAGTATTCGGGACAAACCGGACGAGCAGTACTTC.

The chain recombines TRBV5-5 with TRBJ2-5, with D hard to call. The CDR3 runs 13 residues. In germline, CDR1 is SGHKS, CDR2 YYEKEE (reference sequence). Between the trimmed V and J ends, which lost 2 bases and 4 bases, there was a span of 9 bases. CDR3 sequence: CASSFSWGETQYF. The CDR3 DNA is TGTGCCAGCAGCTTCAGCTGGGGAGAGACCCAGTACTTC.

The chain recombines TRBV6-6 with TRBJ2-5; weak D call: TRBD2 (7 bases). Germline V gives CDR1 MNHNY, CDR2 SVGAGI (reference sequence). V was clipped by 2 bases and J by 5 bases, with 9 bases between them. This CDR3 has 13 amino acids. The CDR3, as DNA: TGTGCCAGCAGTTACCGCGGGGGCGAGACCCAGTACTTC. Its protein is CASSYRGGETQYF.

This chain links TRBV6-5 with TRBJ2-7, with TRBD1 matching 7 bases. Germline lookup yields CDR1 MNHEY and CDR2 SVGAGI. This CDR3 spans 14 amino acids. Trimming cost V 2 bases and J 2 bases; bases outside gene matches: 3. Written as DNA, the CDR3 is TGTGCCAGCAGTTACCGGGACAGAACCTACGAGCAGTACTTC. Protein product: CASSYRDRTYEQYF.

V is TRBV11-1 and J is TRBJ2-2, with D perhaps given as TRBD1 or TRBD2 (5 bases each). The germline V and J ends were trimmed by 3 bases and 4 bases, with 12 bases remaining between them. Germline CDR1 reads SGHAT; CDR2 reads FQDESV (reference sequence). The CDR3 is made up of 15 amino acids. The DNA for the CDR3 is TGTGCCAGCAGCTTGGACGGGACGGGCACCGGGGAGCTGTTTTTT. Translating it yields CASSLDGTGTGELFF.

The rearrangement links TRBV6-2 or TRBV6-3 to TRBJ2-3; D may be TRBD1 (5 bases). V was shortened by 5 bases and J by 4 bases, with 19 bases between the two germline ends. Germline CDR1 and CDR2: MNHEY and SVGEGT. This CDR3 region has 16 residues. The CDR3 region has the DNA TGTGCCAGCAGTCCCGGTAGGGGTAGATCCGCAGATACGCAGTATTTT. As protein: CASSPGRGRSADTQYF.

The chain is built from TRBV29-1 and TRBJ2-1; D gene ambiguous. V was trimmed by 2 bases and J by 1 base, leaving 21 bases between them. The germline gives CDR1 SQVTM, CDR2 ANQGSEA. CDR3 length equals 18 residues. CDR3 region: CSVEPMAGWDTSYNEQFF. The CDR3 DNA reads TGCAGCGTTGAACCCATGGCAGGCTGGGATACGTCCTACAATGAGCAGTTCTTC.

CDR3 DNA: TGTGCCAGCGATTCGGACAGGGGGAGCAATCAGCCCCAGCATTTT. Its protein product is CASDSDRGSNQPQHF. V gene TRBV2 combines with J gene TRBJ1-5; 10 nucleotides line up with TRBD1. Germline CDR1 reads SNHLY; CDR2 reads FYNNEI. The CDR3 is 15 residues long. V lost 8 bases, J lost 1 base, and 5 bases stayed unmatched.

CDR3 protein: CASSPRARDTGELFF. CDR3 sequence (DNA): TGTGCCAGCAGCCCCCGGGCCCGGGACACCGGGGAGCTGTTTTTT. This rearrangement joins TRBV3-1 (or the pseudogene TRBV3-2) to TRBJ2-2, with D unresolved. CDR1 and CDR2 from the germline V gene are LGHDT and YNNKEL (reference sequence). The CDR3 has 15 amino acids. The V gene lost 4 bases and the J gene lost 3 bases, with 12 bases spanning the gap.

Written as DNA, the CDR3 is TGTGCCAGCAGCTTAGGGCAGTACAATGAGCAGTTCTTC. It encodes CASSLGQYNEQFF. The V and J genes are TRBV11-2 and TRBJ2-1; D is undetermined. The length of the CDR3 is 13 residues. Per germline, CDR1 SGHAT and CDR2 FQNNGV. V lost 1 base, J lost 4 bases, and 5 bases lay in between.

The CDR3 bases are TGTGCCAGCAGCCGGGCAGTCCTTTACAATGAGCAGTTCTTC. Residues: CASSRAVLYNEQFF. The chain employs TRBV7-8 and TRBJ2-1; no reliable D call. Between the trimmed V and J ends, which lost 5 bases and 4 bases, there was a span of 12 bases. The CDR3 loop spans 14 amino acids. The germline V gene encodes CDR1 SGHVS and CDR2 FQNEAQ.